These 28 T cell receptor beta chains originate from one sample sequenced in a study of CD8 T cells in ankylosing spondylitis. General study points: Blood from ankylosing spondylitis patients appeared to carry a characteristic eight-variant TCR beta motif.

Their cognate antigens are unknown. MiXCR, run by TCRdb on the 5' RACE reads, gives a single entry per CDR3 protein. The sample contains about 480,000 distinct CDR3 sequences, about a sixth of which appear only once. The sequenced sample was blood, either unsorted or a sorted T cell fraction (not recorded which). The source is a male donor with ankylosing spondylitis.

This clonotype was picked up many times. The gene calls are TRBV6-1 and TRBJ2-1; D is ambiguous. The CDR3 covers 15 residues. V was clipped by 3 bases and J by 7 bases, with 16 bases between them. CDR1 is MNHNS, CDR2 SASEGT, per germline. This chain's CDR3 is CASSDRKGLRNEQFF. CDR3 sequence (DNA): TGTGCCAGCAGTGATCGGAAGGGATTGAGGAATGAGCAGTTCTTC.

Here the CDR3 DNA reads TGTGCCAGCAGCTTAATCAGCTTAAGCTCCTACGAGCAGTACTTC. This encodes CASSLISLSSYEQYF. The genes are TRBV7-2 and TRBJ2-7; D gene unclear. Germline CDR1 SGHTA, CDR2 FQGNSA. V was shortened by 2 bases and J by 0 bases, with 11 bases between the two germline ends. The CDR3 is 15 residues long.

There are a few counts of this clonotype. The CDR3 reads CASSYSFQGSHEQYF. In DNA, the CDR3 is TGTGCCAGCAGTTACTCGTTCCAGGGGAGCCACGAGCAGTACTTC. The chain uses TRBV6-5 and TRBJ2-7; tentative D call: TRBD1 (6 bases). This CDR3 contains 15 residues. Germline values: CDR1 MNHEY, CDR2 SVGAGI. V was pared by 0 bases and J by 5 bases, with 14 bases between.

There are a few counts of this clonotype. The chain joins TRBV5-1 to TRBJ2-3, with a tentative D call TRBD2 (5 bases). The CDR3 has 13 amino acids. V lost 7 bases and J 5 bases, leaving 14 bases between the germline ends. Germline CDR1 is SGHRS and CDR2 is YFSETQ. CDR3 sequence: CASAPGVEDTQYF. CDR3 in DNA: TGCGCCAGCGCCCCCGGGGTGGAAGATACGCAGTATTTT.

The rearrangement links TRBV30 to TRBJ2-3, with D perhaps TRBD2 (5 bases). This CDR3 spans 13 amino acids. V shed 2 bases and J shed 1 base, with 7 bases lying between them. CDR1 is GTSNPN, CDR2 SVGIG, per germline (reference sequence). The CDR3 DNA reads TGTGCCTGGAGTCCCGGGGGCACAGATACGCAGTATTTT. The encoded protein is CAWSPGGTDTQYF.

This chain uses TRBV19 with TRBJ1-1, with D tentatively TRBD1 (5 bases). Germline loops: CDR1 LNHDA, CDR2 SQIVND (reference sequence). V was trimmed by 6 bases and J by 3 bases, leaving 11 bases between them. The CDR3 spans 13 residues. The DNA for the CDR3 is TGTGCCAGTAGGTACGCAGGGTACACTGAAGCTTTCTTT. It encodes CASRYAGYTEAFF.

This clonotype was counted between two and nine times. J is TRBJ1-1 and V is TRBV9; no clear D gene. Germline values: CDR1 SGDLS, CDR2 YYNGEE. Trimming removed 0 bases from V and 1 base from J, with 10 bases in between. The CDR3 extends over 15 amino acids. The CDR3, as DNA: TGTGCCAGCAGCGTAGAAGGGCGATCGAACACTGAAGCTTTCTTT. Protein product: CASSVEGRSNTEAFF.

At least ten counts were recorded for this clonotype. CDR3 sequence reads: CASGKEVEQFF. As DNA, the CDR3 is TGTGCCAGCGGCAAAGAAGTGGAGCAGTTCTTC. This chain uses TRBV12-3 or TRBV12-4 with TRBJ2-1; no definite D call. The CDR3 has 11 amino acids. V was cut by 8 bases and J by 10 bases, with 12 bases left in between.

The J gene is TRBJ1-5, the V gene TRBV7-3, with no clear D. The germline V gene encodes CDR1 SGHTA and CDR2 FQGTGA. This CDR3 has 13 amino acids. V was pared by 1 base and J by 6 bases, with 7 bases between. The CDR3 is CASSLIDGQPQHF. The CDR3 region has the DNA TGTGCCAGCAGCTTAATCGACGGTCAGCCCCAGCATTTT. Filled out from reference TRBV7-3 and TRBJ1-5, the complete variable domain reads GAGVSQTPSNKVTEKGKYVELRCDPISGHTALYWYRQSLGQGPEFLIYFQGTGAADDSGLPNDRFFAVRPEGSVSTLKIQRTERGDSAVYLCASSLIDGQPQHFGDGTRLSIL.

The CDR3, as DNA: TGTGCCAGCAGCCACAGGGGTAGGCTTAGGAATGAGCAGTTCTTC. This encodes CASSHRGRLRNEQFF. The chain combines TRBV14 with TRBJ2-1, with a possible D match to TRBD1 (6 bases). V was pared by 3 bases and J by 7 bases, with 16 bases between. The CDR3 runs to 15 residues. Germline CDR1 and CDR2: SGHDN and FVKESK.

In this sample, this clonotype turned up a few times. The chain links TRBV5-6 to TRBJ2-7, with a tentative D call TRBD1 (6 bases). V shed 6 bases and J shed 2 bases, with 15 bases lying between them. This CDR3 is built from 14 residues. Looked up from germline, CDR1 is SGHDT and CDR2 is YYEEEE. CDR3 in amino acids: CASTRVNRAYEQYF. The DNA for the CDR3 is TGTGCCAGCACCAGGGTGAACAGGGCCTACGAGCAGTACTTC.

This clonotype has just a few counts. This rearrangement joins TRBV5-1 to TRBJ2-7; 8 nucleotides align to TRBD1. Per the germline V gene, CDR1 is SGHRS and CDR2 is YFSETQ. V lost 2 bases to trimming and J lost 3 bases; unmatched junction nucleotides: 4. The length of the CDR3 is 14 residues. The CDR3 loop reads CASSFDRGLYEQYF. The DNA of the CDR3 is TGCGCCAGCAGCTTCGACAGGGGTCTCTACGAGCAGTACTTC. Full variable domain (missing parts from reference TRBV5-1 and TRBJ2-7): KAGVTQTPRYLIKTRGQQVTLSCSPISGHRSVSWYQQTPGQGLQFLFEYFSETQRNKGNFPGRFSGRQFSNSRSEMNVSTLELGDSALYLCASSFDRGLYEQYFGPGTRLTVT.

This clonotype has only a few counts. The gene calls are TRBV28 and TRBJ2-2; TRBD2 aligns across 9 bases. Looked up from germline, CDR1 is MDHEN and CDR2 is SYDVKM. After removal of 3 bases from V and 3 bases from J, the junction contained 8 bases not matched to a gene. The CDR3 is 17 residues long. DNA for the CDR3: TGTGCCAGCAGTTTGCCCGGGACTAGCAAAGACACCGGGGAGCTGTTTTTT. Its translation: CASSLPGTSKDTGELFF.

This clonotype was recorded a few times. The gene calls are TRBV18 and TRBJ2-7; TRBD1 agrees at 7 bases. J lost 6 bases, V lost 4 bases, and 6 bases had no gene match. The CDR3 covers 13 residues. CDR1 KGHSH and CDR2 LQKENI come from the germline V gene. The CDR3 DNA reads TGTGCCAGCTCACTACAGGGGCTGCGCGAGCAGTACTTC. It encodes CASSLQGLREQYF. Drawing the rest from reference TRBV18 and TRBJ2-7, the complete variable domain is NAGVMQNPRHLVRRRGQEARLRCSPMKGHSHVYWYRQLPEEGLKFMVYLQKENIIDESGMPKERFSAEFPKEGPSILRIQQVVRGDSAAYFCASSLQGLREQYFGPGTRLTVT.

This chain links TRBV12-3 or TRBV12-4 with TRBJ1-2; 9 bases map to TRBD1. V was pared by 6 bases and J by 6 bases, with 8 bases of the junction left unmatched. This CDR3 contains 14 residues. DNA for the CDR3: TGTGCCAGCAGATTACAGGGGGCGCGAAATGGCTACACCTTC. Translating it yields CASRLQGARNGYTF.

This clonotype turned up a few times. J is TRBJ2-1 and V is TRBV19; D unresolved. Germline CDR1 LNHDA, CDR2 SQIVND (reference sequence). V shed 7 bases and J shed 0 bases, with 10 bases lying between them. The CDR3 spans 14 residues. CDR3 in DNA: TGTGCCAGTAACCCCCTGGGCTCCTACAATGAGCAGTTCTTC. Translation gives CASNPLGSYNEQFF.

The genes are TRBV24-1 and TRBJ2-3, with TRBD1 identical over 8 bases. J lost 1 base, V lost 3 bases, and 2 bases had no gene match. The CDR3 spans 15 residues. In germline, CDR1 is KGHDR, CDR2 SFDVKD. Written as DNA, the CDR3 is TGTGCCACCAGTGATCCGGGACAGGGCACAGATACGCAGTATTTT. Protein sequence: CATSDPGQGTDTQYF.

This clonotype occurred a few times. V is TRBV29-1 and J is TRBJ1-3, with D possibly being TRBD1 (5 bases). Germline V CDR1 and CDR2: SQVTM, ANQGSEA. The CDR3 has 16 residues. V lost 0 bases and J lost 1, with 13 bases in between. Here the CDR3 reads CSVEEPTTVSGNTIYF. The CDR3, as DNA: TGCAGCGTTGAAGAACCTACGACAGTGTCTGGAAACACCATATATTTT.

The chain joins TRBV12-3 or TRBV12-4 to TRBJ2-6; TRBD1 matches 8 bases. This CDR3 comprises 17 residues. The J segment lost 0 bases and the V segment lost 5 bases, leaving 6 bases of the junction unmatched. The CDR3: CASSPGQVPSGANVLTF. Here the CDR3 DNA reads TGTGCCAGCAGTCCGGGACAGGTGCCCTCTGGGGCCAACGTCCTGACTTTC.

This clonotype was detected ten times or more. The gene calls are TRBV6-5 and TRBJ1-4; weak D call: TRBD1 (5 bases). V lost 2 bases to trimming and J lost 7 bases, with 11 bases between them. Germline V CDR1 and CDR2: MNHEY, SVGAGI. The CDR3 is 14 residues long. CDR3 sequence: CASSYGQGSEKLFF. The DNA of the CDR3 is TGTGCCAGCAGTTACGGCCAGGGAAGTGAAAAACTGTTTTTT.

This clonotype was observed many times. V usage is TRBV10-3 and J usage is TRBJ1-1, with 7 bases lining up with TRBD1. The V and J ends lost 6 bases and 6 bases, in that order; junction bases with no gene match: 7. This CDR3 region has 13 residues. CDR1 is ENHRY and CDR2 is SYGVKD in the germline V gene. In DNA, the CDR3 is TGTGCCATCAGAGACAGGGTTCGGCCTGAAGCTTTCTTT. Its translation: CAIRDRVRPEAFF.

V usage is TRBV7-2 and J usage is TRBJ2-7; 8 bases match TRBD1. The V gene end was trimmed by 4 bases and the J gene end by 1 base; junction bases not matched to a gene: 12. The germline V gene encodes CDR1 SGHTA and CDR2 FQGNSA. This CDR3 comprises 17 residues. In DNA form, the CDR3 reads TGTGCCAGCAGCTCCACCCGGGGCCAGGGGGCATCCTACGAGCAGTACTTC. This encodes CASSSTRGQGASYEQYF.

The CDR3 DNA sequence: TGTGCCAGCAGCGGACAGGGGGCATTTGGCTCCCTTAATGAAAAACTGTTTTTT. It translates to CASSGQGAFGSLNEKLFF. The chain is built from TRBV11-1 and TRBJ1-4; 11 bases align to TRBD1. The CDR3 loop spans 18 amino acids. CDR1 is SGHAT, CDR2 FQDESV, per germline (reference sequence). The V segment lost 5 bases and the J segment 4 bases; nucleotides outside the gene matches: 12.

The chain recombines TRBV3-1 with TRBJ2-5; TRBD2 aligns across 15 bases. The CDR3 runs to 18 residues. The germline V gene encodes CDR1 LGHDT and CDR2 YNNKEL (reference sequence). The junction had 12 bases not matched to a gene; V was cut back by 5 bases and J by 5 bases. The CDR3 reads CASSSTPGLAGGAETQYF. The CDR3 DNA reads as TGTGCCAGCAGCTCCACTCCGGGACTAGCGGGAGGAGCGGAGACCCAGTACTTC.

This clonotype was counted at least ten times. CDR3 DNA: TGTGCCAGCAGTTACTCATGGACAGGGGGCTACGAGCAGTACTTC. This gives the protein CASSYSWTGGYEQYF. The chain uses TRBV6-5 and TRBJ2-7; 10 bases fit TRBD1. The CDR3 spans 15 residues. V dropped 0 bases and J dropped 3; count of bases not matched to a gene: 2. From germline, CDR1 is MNHEY and CDR2 SVGAGI.

This clonotype came up a few times. The chain recombines TRBV5-1 with TRBJ2-1; 13 nucleotides line up with TRBD2. Losses at the gene ends were 4 bases for V and 14 bases for J; bases not matched to a gene: 9. This CDR3 has 14 residues. The germline CDR1 and CDR2 sequences are SGHRS and YFSETQ. The CDR3 protein is CASSPGTSGVLKFF. CDR3 bases: TGCGCCAGCAGCCCCGGGACTAGCGGGGTTCTAAAGTTCTTC.

This clonotype has a handful of counts. This chain joins TRBV20-1 and TRBJ2-3, with 7 bases identical to TRBD1. Germline-derived CDR1 and CDR2 are DFQATT and SNEGSKA (reference sequence). V trimming: 3 bases; J trimming: 6 bases; junction bases outside the gene matches: 15. The CDR3 totals 16 residues. The CDR3: CSASRRRGTDGDTQYF. CDR3 coding DNA: TGCAGTGCTAGCCGTCGAAGAGGGACAGATGGGGATACGCAGTATTTT.

The V call is TRBV6-5, the J call TRBJ2-7, with D perhaps being TRBD1 or TRBD2 (5 bases each). CDR3 length equals 14 residues. Germline-derived CDR1 and CDR2 are MNHEY and SVGAGI. The ends were cut back, 6 bases at V and 2 bases at J, with 14 bases in the middle. CDR3 sequence reads: CASRRLEGTYEQYF. For the CDR3, the DNA is TGTGCCAGCAGGCGACTCGAGGGGACCTACGAGCAGTACTTC.